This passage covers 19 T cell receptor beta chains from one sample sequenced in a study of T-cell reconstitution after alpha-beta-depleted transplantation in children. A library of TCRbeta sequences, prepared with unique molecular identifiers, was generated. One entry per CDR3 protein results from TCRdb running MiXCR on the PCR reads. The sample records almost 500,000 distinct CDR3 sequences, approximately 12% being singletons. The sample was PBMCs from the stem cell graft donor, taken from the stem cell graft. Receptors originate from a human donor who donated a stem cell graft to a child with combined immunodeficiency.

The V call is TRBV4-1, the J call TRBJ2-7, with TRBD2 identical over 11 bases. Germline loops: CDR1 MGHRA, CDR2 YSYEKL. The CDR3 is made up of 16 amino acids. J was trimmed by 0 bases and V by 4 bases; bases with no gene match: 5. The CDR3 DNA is TGCGCCAGCAGCCGCTTAGCGGGGGGGCTCTCCTACGAGCAGTACTTC. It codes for CASSRLAGGLSYEQYF.

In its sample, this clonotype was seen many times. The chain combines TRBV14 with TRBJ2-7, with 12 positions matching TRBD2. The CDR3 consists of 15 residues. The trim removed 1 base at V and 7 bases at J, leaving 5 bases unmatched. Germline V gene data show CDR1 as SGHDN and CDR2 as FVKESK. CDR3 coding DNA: TGTGCCAGCAGCCAAGGACTAGCGGGAGTATGGGAGCAGTACTTC. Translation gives CASSQGLAGVWEQYF.

CDR3 sequence: CASSVGSRSYEQYF. The CDR3 region has the DNA TGTGCCAGCAGCGTAGGTAGTAGATCCTACGAGCAGTACTTC. The V and J genes are TRBV9 and TRBJ2-7; D remains unclear. CDR1 is SGDLS and CDR2 is YYNGEE in the germline V gene. With 0 bases removed from V and 1 base from J, the gap between germline ends came to 8 bases. This CDR3 is 14 amino acids long.

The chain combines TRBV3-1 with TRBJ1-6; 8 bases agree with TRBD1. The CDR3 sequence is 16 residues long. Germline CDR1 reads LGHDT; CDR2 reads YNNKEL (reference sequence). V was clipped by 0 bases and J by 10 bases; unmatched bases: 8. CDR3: CASSQDRTGKRSPLHF. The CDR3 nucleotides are TGTGCCAGCAGCCAAGATAGGACAGGGAAGAGGTCACCCCTCCACTTT.

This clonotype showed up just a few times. CDR3 region: CSATTGEDLYEQYF. CDR3 in DNA: TGCAGTGCTACGACAGGGGAAGATCTCTACGAGCAGTACTTC. The rearrangement joins TRBV20-1 to TRBJ2-7; 8 bases are shared with TRBD1. V dropped 4 bases and J dropped 3; count of bases not matched to a gene: 8. The CDR3 extends over 14 amino acids. Germline V lookup: CDR1 DFQATT, CDR2 SNEGSKA (reference sequence).

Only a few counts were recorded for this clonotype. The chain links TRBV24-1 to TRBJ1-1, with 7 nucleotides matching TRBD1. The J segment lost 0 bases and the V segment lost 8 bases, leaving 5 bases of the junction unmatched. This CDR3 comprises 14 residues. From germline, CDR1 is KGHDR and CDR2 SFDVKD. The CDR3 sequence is CATTQDRLNTEAFF. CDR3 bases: TGTGCCACCACTCAGGACAGGCTGAACACTGAAGCTTTCTTT.

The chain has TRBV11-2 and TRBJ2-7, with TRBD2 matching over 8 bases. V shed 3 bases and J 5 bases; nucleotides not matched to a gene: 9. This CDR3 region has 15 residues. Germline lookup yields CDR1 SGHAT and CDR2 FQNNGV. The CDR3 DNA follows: TGTGCCAGCAGCTTCCCCCTCGGACTAGCAAACGAGCAGTACTTC. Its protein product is CASSFPLGLANEQYF.

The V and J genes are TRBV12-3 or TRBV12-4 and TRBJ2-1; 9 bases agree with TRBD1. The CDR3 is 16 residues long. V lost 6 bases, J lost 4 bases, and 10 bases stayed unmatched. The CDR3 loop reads CASRQQGAQGYNEQFF. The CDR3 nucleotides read TGTGCCAGCAGGCAACAGGGGGCGCAAGGGTACAATGAGCAGTTCTTC.

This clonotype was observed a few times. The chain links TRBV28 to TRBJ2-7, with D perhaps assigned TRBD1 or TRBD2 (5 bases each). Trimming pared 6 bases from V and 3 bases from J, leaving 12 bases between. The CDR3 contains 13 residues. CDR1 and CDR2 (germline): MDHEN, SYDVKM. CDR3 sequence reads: CASSPGDLYEQYF. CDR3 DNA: TGTGCCAGCAGCCCCGGGGACCTCTACGAGCAGTACTTC.

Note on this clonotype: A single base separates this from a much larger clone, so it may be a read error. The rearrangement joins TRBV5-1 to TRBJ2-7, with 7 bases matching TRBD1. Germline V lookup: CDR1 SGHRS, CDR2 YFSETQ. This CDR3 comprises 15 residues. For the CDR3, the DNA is TGCGCCTGCAGCTTGAGTGGGACAGCAAACTACGAGCAGTACTTC. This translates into CACSLSGTANYEQYF.

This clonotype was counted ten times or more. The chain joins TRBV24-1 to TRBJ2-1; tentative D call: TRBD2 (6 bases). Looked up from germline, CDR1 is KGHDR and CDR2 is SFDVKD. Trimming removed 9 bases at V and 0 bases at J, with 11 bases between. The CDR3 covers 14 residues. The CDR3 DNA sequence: TGTGCCACCGGGCCCGGGAGCTCCTACAATGAGCAGTTCTTC. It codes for CATGPGSSYNEQFF.

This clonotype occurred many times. The CDR3: CASSARPGLAGGGATDTQYF. Written as DNA, the CDR3 is TGTGCCAGCAGCGCTCGTCCGGGACTAGCGGGAGGAGGGGCCACAGATACGCAGTATTTT. V usage is TRBV9 and J usage is TRBJ2-3; 15 bases map to TRBD2. Germline V lookup: CDR1 SGDLS, CDR2 YYNGEE. V lost 3 bases and J lost 2; bases outside the gene matches: 13. CDR3 length: 20 residues.

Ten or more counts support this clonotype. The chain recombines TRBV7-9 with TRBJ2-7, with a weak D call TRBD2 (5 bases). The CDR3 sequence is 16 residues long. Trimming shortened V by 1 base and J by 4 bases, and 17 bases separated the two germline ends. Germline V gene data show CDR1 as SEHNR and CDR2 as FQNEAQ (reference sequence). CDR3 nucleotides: TGTGCCAGCAGCTTAGTTCTAGGACTCGGAGCTTACGAGCAGTACTTC. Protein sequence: CASSLVLGLGAYEQYF.

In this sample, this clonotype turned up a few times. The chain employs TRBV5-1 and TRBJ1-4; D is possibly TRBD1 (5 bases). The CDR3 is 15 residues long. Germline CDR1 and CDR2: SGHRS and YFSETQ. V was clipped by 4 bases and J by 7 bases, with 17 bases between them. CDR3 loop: CASSSMGTPGEKLFF. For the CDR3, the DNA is TGCGCCAGCAGCAGTATGGGGACCCCGGGTGAAAAACTGTTTTTT.

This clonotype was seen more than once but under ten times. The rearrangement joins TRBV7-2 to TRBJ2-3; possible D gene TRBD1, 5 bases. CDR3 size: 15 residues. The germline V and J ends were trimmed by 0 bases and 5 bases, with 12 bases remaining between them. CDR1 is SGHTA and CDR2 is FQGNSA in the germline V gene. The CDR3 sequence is CASSLAARARDTQYF. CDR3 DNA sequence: TGTGCCAGCAGCTTAGCTGCCAGGGCGAGAGATACGCAGTATTTT.

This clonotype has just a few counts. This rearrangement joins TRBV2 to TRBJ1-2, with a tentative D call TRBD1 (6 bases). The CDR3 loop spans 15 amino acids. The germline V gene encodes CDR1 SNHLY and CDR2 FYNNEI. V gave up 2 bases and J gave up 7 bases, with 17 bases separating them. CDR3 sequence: CASSERVTGIRGYTF. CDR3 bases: TGTGCCAGCAGTGAAAGGGTGACAGGTATTCGTGGCTACACCTTC.

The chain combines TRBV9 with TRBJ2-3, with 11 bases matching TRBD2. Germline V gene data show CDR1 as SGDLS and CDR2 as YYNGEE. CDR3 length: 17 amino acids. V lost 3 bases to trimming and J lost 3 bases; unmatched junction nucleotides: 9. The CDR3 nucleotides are TGTGCCAGCAGCGCCAGTAGCGGGGGGGCTGTGACAGATACGCAGTATTTT. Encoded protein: CASSASSGGAVTDTQYF.

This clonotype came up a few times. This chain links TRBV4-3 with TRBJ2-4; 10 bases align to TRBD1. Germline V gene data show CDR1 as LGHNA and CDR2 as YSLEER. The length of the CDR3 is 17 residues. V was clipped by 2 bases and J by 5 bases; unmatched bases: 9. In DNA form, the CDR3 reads TGCGCCAGCAGCCAAAGAGGTTGGGGGACAGGGGAAAACATTCAGTACTTC. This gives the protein CASSQRGWGTGENIQYF.

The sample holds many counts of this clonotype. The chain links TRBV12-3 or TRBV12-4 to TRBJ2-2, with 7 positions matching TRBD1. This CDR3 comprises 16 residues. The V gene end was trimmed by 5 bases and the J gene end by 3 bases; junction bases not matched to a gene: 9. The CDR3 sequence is CASSPWDSWDTGELFF. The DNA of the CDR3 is TGTGCCAGCAGTCCTTGGGACAGTTGGGACACCGGGGAGCTGTTTTTT.